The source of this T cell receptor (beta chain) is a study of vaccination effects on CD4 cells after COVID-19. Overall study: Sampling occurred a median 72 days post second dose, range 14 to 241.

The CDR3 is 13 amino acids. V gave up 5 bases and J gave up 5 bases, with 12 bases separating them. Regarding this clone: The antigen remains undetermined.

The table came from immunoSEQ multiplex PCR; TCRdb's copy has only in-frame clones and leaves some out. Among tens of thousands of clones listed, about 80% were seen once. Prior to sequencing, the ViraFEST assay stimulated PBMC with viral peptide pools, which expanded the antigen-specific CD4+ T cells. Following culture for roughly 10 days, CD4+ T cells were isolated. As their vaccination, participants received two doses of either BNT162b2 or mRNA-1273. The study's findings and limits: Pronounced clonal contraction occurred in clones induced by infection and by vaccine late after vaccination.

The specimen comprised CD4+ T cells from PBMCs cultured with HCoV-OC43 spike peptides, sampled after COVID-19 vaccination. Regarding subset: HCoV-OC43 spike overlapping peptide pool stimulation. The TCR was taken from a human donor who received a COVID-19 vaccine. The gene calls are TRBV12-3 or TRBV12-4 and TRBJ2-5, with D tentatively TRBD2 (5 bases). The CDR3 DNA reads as TGTGCCAGCAGTCTCGGACGGAGGGAGACCCAGTACTTC. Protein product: CASSLGRRETQYF.